This T cell receptor beta chain was recovered during a study of blood T cells in healthy people across ages. In regard to this clonotype: Antigen specificity is unknown.

Together with a sample-barcoded 5' primer, a J-beta primer mix was included in a second PCR lasting roughly 6 to 12 cycles. TCRdb fed the 5' RACE reads into MiXCR, producing one record per CDR3 protein. The profile shows 750,000 or so distinct CDR3 sequences, roughly 25% of them singletons. Findings and caveats of the study: Higher diversity and more naive CD4+ cells were features of long-lived donors, compared to aged donors. Diversity of TCR beta per million T cells declined in a roughly linear way with age.

Germline V lookup: CDR1 MNHNS, CDR2 SASEGT. The CDR3 has 13 amino acids. This sample also appeared in a second study, on T cells of mothers and their children. This second study notes: Material was donated by three healthy Caucasian mothers and their six children.

The chain is built from TRBV6-1 and TRBJ2-5, with D hard to call. TRBJ2-7 matches the DNA end more closely, so the J call is doubtful. This TCR came from a boy between 10 and 17 years old in good health. Sequencing was performed on blood. The CDR3: CASSDRRAYEQYF. CDR3 nucleotide sequence: TGTGCCAGCAGTGATAGACGGGCCTACGAGCAGTACTTC.